This T cell receptor (beta chain) was identified during a study of T cells after yellow fever vaccination (dated by TCRdb to between 2017 and 2020). General notes on the study: Libraries from fractions with low cell numbers were prepared with the SMART-Seq v4 Ultra Low Input RNA kit. To follow T-cell clones before and after primary and booster YFV17D yellow fever vaccination, bulk TCR alpha and beta repertoires were sequenced over time. Two healthy male donors, one aged 18 to 29 and one aged 30 to 40 years, made up the cohort. Bulk PBMC replicates and cell subsets were isolated from blood drawn at multiple timepoints before and after both primary and secondary immunization.

Synthesis of TCR cDNA relied on 5'RACE template switching, a step that introduced a universal primer site along with unique molecular identifiers. Priming of cDNA synthesis was performed from both the TCR alpha and TCR beta constant segments. Libraries were amplified in two PCR steps, with sample barcodes and sequencing adapters added in the second step. Sequencing of libraries was done on Illumina HiSeq 2500 (2x100 bp) or NovaSeq (2x150 bp). The authors' pipeline ran thus. Reads were demultiplexed and collapsed into UMI consensus sequences with MIGEC, and V(D)J alignment was performed with MiXCR. Using edgeR on replicate PBMC samples, clonotypes were called vaccine-responding if FDR was below 0.01 and the log2 fold change was above 5 up to day 15. Each bulk clonotype was labeled CD4 or CD8 based on which sequenced repertoire, CD4 or CD8, contained the clonotype at higher abundance. The public reads were reanalyzed by TCRdb: fastp trimming at Q25, MiXCR alignment, in-frame beta chains only. When rows share a CDR3 protein, they turn into one entry using the most common DNA and genes. TCRdb's processing, not the authors' own work, is the source of the V and J calls. The sample profile shows hundreds of thousands of distinct CDR3 sequences; around an eighth of them were found once. Around 14% of the sample lies in the top ten.

Summary of the overall study and its limitations: Only two donors were included in the study, so the extent to which the findings can be generalized is limited. Most clones expanded after primary vaccination were re-detected after the booster (around 96% of CD4 and 80% to 90% of CD8), suggesting broad memory maintenance. Compared with the primary T-cell response, the secondary T-cell response was weaker but faster, peaking on day 5 rather than day 15. Computational filtering was required because FACS-sorted repertoires could contain abundant contaminating clonotypes from the bulk population. A small share of clonotypes was detected in both CD4 and CD8 compartments, with the overlap likely arising from convergent recombination.

The intended sense of this specimen's treatment or condition label: live attenuated yellow fever vaccine strain. At every blood-draw timepoint, two biological replicates of bulk PBMCs were collected. A standard Ficoll-Paque protocol was used to isolate PBMCs from peripheral blood. TriZol was used to extract RNA from bulk PBMCs, CD4 and CD8 fractions, and dextramer-positive and dextramer-negative fractions. Reading from cysteine to phenylalanine, the CDR3 counts 15 amino acids. The retained sequence is limited to the CDR3, 45 bases, with the frame set at the first base. Trimming removed 1 base from V and 0 bases from J, leaving 6 bases between the germline ends. This clonotype has ten or more counts. The antigen this receptor binds is unknown. No base quality values were provided; no much bigger clone lies one nucleotide off.

Specimen: PBMCs, collected on the day of the yellow fever booster vaccination. This receptor was taken from a man aged 30-40 years who received the YFV17D yellow fever vaccine. The rearrangement combines TRBV12-3 or TRBV12-4 with TRBJ2-2; tentative D gene TRBD2, with 5 bases matching. This receptor has the CDR3 CASSLGGANTGELFF. The nucleotide sequence reads as follows: TGTGCCAGCAGTTTAGGGGGAGCGAACACCGGGGAGCTGTTTTTT.